This TCR beta chain was retrieved from a study of blood T cell repertoires in COVID-19. Background on the study: Both acute and convalescent COVID-19 samples were obtained from the United States, Italy and Spain. From T cells, B-cell-depleted T cells, or PBMCs came the material, which was cDNA or gDNA.

In the original analysis: The authors estimated nucleated cell counts from reference gene primer amplification. Assay: immunoSEQ multiplex PCR; the TCRdb copy retains only in-frame clones and omits some. V, J and clone size reflect that table, while D and trimming were determined from the DNA. This sample has about 130,000 clones; approximately 81% occur once, and the top ten carry roughly 5.5%. This CDR3 has 11 residues. CDR1 DFQATT and CDR2 SNEGSKA come from the germline V gene (reference sequence). The V end lost 3 bases, the J end lost 6 bases, and 5 bases lay between the germline ends. The source of this sequence is a man in his 60s with acute or convalescent COVID-19. V is TRBV20-1 and J is TRBJ2-2, with D uncertain. Sequencing was done on a sample of peripheral blood. The DNA of the CDR3 is TGCAGTGCTAGTATCTCCGGGGAGCTGTTTTTT. It is translated as CSASISGELFF.